This entry lists 29 T cell receptor beta chains sequenced from one sample in a study of early T cells in non-severe SARS-CoV-2 infection. TCRdb independently ran MiXCR on the 5' RACE reads; one entry per CDR3 protein. The repertoire holds around 25,000 distinct CDR3 sequences, with about 4.4% as singletons. The material sequenced was whole blood. These receptors came from an adult who was a healthcare worker with PCR-confirmed SARS-CoV-2 infection or an uninfected control (not recorded which).

This clonotype was found many times. The chain uses TRBV6-1 and TRBJ2-3, with D hard to call. Trimming cost V 1 base and J 2 bases, with 7 bases left between them. Germline CDR1 and CDR2: MNHNS and SASEGT. The CDR3 has 14 residues. Here the CDR3 reads CASSEVVYTDTQYF. CDR3 DNA: TGTGCCAGCAGTGAAGTTGTCTACACAGATACGCAGTATTTT.

This clonotype was recorded many times. The rearrangement links TRBV20-1 to TRBJ2-1; D is unclear. CDR1 is DFQATT and CDR2 is SNEGSKA in the germline V gene (reference sequence). V was clipped by 1 base and J by 0 bases, with 7 bases between them. This CDR3 has 14 amino acids. The CDR3 is CSARALSSYNEQFF. The CDR3 nucleotides read TGCAGTGCTAGAGCGCTGAGCTCCTACAATGAGCAGTTCTTC.

The sample holds many counts of this clonotype. The CDR3 DNA is TGTGCCAGCAGCAAGGATGTGGGGAAAGCCTACAATGAGCAGTTCTTC. It yields the protein CASSKDVGKAYNEQFF. The chain is built from TRBV11-2 and TRBJ2-1; D is undetermined. The CDR3 loop spans 16 amino acids. The V end was cut by 5 bases, the J end by 2 bases, with 16 bases between. Germline V gene data show CDR1 as SGHAT and CDR2 as FQNNGV.

The chain joins TRBV20-1 to TRBJ2-7; TRBD2 aligns across 10 bases. Germline assignment: CDR1 DFQATT and CDR2 SNEGSKA (reference sequence). J lost 5 bases, V lost 5 bases, and 9 bases had no gene match. The CDR3 is 14 amino acids. In DNA, the CDR3 is TGCAGTGCTGGGGTGGCTAGCGGGAGTCACGAGCAGTACTTC. It is translated as CSAGVASGSHEQYF.

This clonotype has more than one count but fewer than ten. The rearrangement uses TRBV30 and TRBJ1-1; TRBD1 is a possible D gene (6 bases). V gave up 2 bases and J gave up 8 bases, with 15 bases separating them. The CDR3 spans 13 residues. CDR1 is GTSNPN, CDR2 SVGIG, per germline (reference sequence). The CDR3 nucleotides are TGTGCCTGGAGTTCACAGGGCTATGGAGAAGCTTTCTTT. This codes for CAWSSQGYGEAFF.

This clonotype came up many times. The chain recombines TRBV20-1 with TRBJ2-7; a possible D gene is TRBD1 (6 bases). CDR1 and CDR2 (germline): DFQATT, SNEGSKA (reference sequence). Trimming stripped 4 bases from V and 0 bases from J, with 10 bases between. The CDR3 has 13 residues. CDR3 amino acids: CSATGTYSYEQYF. CDR3 in DNA: TGCAGTGCTACCGGGACATACTCCTACGAGCAGTACTTC.

The gene calls are TRBV9 and TRBJ2-5; 7 bases match TRBD1. There are 15 residues in the CDR3. CDR1 is SGDLS, CDR2 YYNGEE, per germline. V trimming: 6 bases; J trimming: 5 bases; junction bases outside the gene matches: 13. In nucleotides, the CDR3 is TGTGCCAGCACACGCGGCCCCCAGGGGGATGAGACCCAGTACTTC. Translation gives CASTRGPQGDETQYF.

This clonotype was seen at least ten times. The genes are TRBV5-1 and TRBJ1-2; 7 bases line up with TRBD1. Losses at the gene ends were 0 bases for V and 4 bases for J; bases not matched to a gene: 6. Germline assignment: CDR1 SGHRS and CDR2 YFSETQ. This CDR3 is built from 15 residues. This CDR3 is CASSLEIGTAYGYTF. DNA for the CDR3: TGCGCCAGCAGCTTGGAGATAGGGACAGCCTATGGCTACACCTTC.

This chain joins TRBV9 and TRBJ2-2; D might be TRBD2 (5 bases). There are 16 residues in the CDR3. Germline V CDR1 and CDR2: SGDLS, YYNGEE. V lost 3 bases, J lost 2 bases, and 14 bases lay in between. CDR3 nucleotide sequence: TGTGCCAGCAGCGCTAGCAGCGAGTTCAACACCGGGGAGCTGTTTTTT. It yields the protein CASSASSEFNTGELFF.

This clonotype was seen repeatedly, ten times or more. The gene calls are TRBV7-3 and TRBJ2-1; the match to TRBD1 covers 7 bases. This CDR3 spans 14 amino acids. Unmatched junction bases numbered 5, after V lost 1 base and J lost 8 bases. Germline lookup yields CDR1 SGHTA and CDR2 FQGTGA. The CDR3 region is CASSLMDRSDEQFF. Written as DNA, the CDR3 is TGTGCCAGCAGCTTAATGGACAGGTCCGATGAGCAGTTCTTC. Complete variable domain (other parts from reference TRBV7-3 and TRBJ2-1): GAGVSQTPSNKVTEKGKYVELRCDPISGHTALYWYRQSLGQGPEFLIYFQGTGAADDSGLPNDRFFAVRPEGSVSTLKIQRTERGDSAVYLCASSLMDRSDEQFFGPGTRLTVL.

This clonotype was seen ten or more times. The V gene is TRBV10-3, the J gene TRBJ2-2; TRBD2 matches at 8 bases. This CDR3 is built from 14 residues. The V and J ends lost 8 bases and 2 bases, in that order; junction bases with no gene match: 4. Germline V gene sequence: CDR1 ENHRY, CDR2 SYGVKD. The CDR3 DNA is TGTGCCATCCGGGAGGGACTTAACACCGGGGAGCTGTTTTTT. It encodes CAIREGLNTGELFF.

This clonotype was recorded at least ten times. The chain uses TRBV5-4 and TRBJ2-7, with D unclear. CDR1 SGHNT and CDR2 YYREEE come from the germline V gene (reference sequence). The CDR3 runs 14 residues. V lost 4 bases and J lost 4, with 15 bases in between. The CDR3 spells CASSPRPWGYEQYF. Written as DNA, the CDR3 is TGTGCCAGCAGCCCCCGTCCCTGGGGTTACGAGCAGTACTTC.

In its sample, this clonotype was seen many times. The chain employs TRBV5-1 and TRBJ2-7, with 11 bases identical to TRBD2. The germline V gene has CDR1 SGHRS and CDR2 YFSETQ. The CDR3 has 19 amino acids. The junction had 13 bases not matched to a gene; V was cut back by 0 bases and J by 2 bases. CDR3 residues: CASSLAAPIASGRPYEQYF. The CDR3 nucleotides read TGCGCCAGCAGCTTGGCCGCTCCGATAGCTAGCGGGAGGCCCTACGAGCAGTACTTC.

This clonotype is labeled as medium-sized. The V call is TRBV7-9, the J call TRBJ2-7; D call uncertain. V was shortened by 6 bases and J by 1 base, with 7 bases between the two germline ends. The germline V gene encodes CDR1 SEHNR and CDR2 FQNEAQ (reference sequence). The CDR3 contains 12 residues. CDR3 nucleotides: TGTGCCAGCAGAGGGCAGTCCTACGAGCAGTACTTC. Translating gives CASRGQSYEQYF.

The rearrangement uses TRBV29-1 and TRBJ1-2; 11 bases are a match to TRBD1. The CDR3 is 14 amino acids. V shed 6 bases, J shed 8 bases, and the junction held 11 bases outside the gene matches. Germline assignment: CDR1 SQVTM and CDR2 ANQGSEA. CDR3 protein: CSVATRTGGEGYTF. DNA of the CDR3: TGCAGCGTCGCCACCCGGACAGGGGGCGAAGGCTACACCTTC.

This clonotype has a count of ten or more. J is TRBJ2-3 and V is TRBV12-3 or TRBV12-4; possibly TRBD2 for D (6 bases). This CDR3 region has 13 residues. V shed 2 bases and J shed 4 bases, with 7 bases lying between them. The CDR3 sequence: CASSLSGADTQYF. The CDR3 DNA sequence: TGTGCCAGCAGTTTATCGGGGGCAGATACGCAGTATTTT.

In its sample, this clonotype was seen a few times. The V gene is TRBV7-6, the J gene TRBJ2-3; D remains unclear. The CDR3 covers 14 residues. Germline V gene lookup returns CDR1 SGHVS and CDR2 FNYEAQ. Trimming cost V 1 base and J 5 bases, with 10 bases left between them. This CDR3 reads CASSLDGLVDTQYF. The CDR3 nucleotides read TGTGCCAGCAGCTTAGATGGTTTGGTAGATACGCAGTATTTT.

This clonotype came up many times. The V gene is TRBV5-4, the J gene TRBJ1-1; possible D gene TRBD1, 5 bases. The germline V gene encodes CDR1 SGHNT and CDR2 YYREEE (reference sequence). This CDR3 has 13 residues. V shed 2 bases and J shed 3 bases, with 8 bases lying between them. The CDR3 is CASSFMGDTEAFF. The CDR3 nucleotides read TGTGCCAGCAGCTTTATGGGGGACACTGAAGCTTTCTTT.

This clonotype has a count of ten or more. This chain connects TRBV14 to TRBJ2-3; D possibly corresponds to TRBD2 (7 bases). CDR1 is SGHDN, CDR2 FVKESK, per germline. This CDR3 comprises 15 residues. Trimming took off 2 bases at V and 2 bases at J, with 11 bases between the two ends. This chain's CDR3 is CASSQWRGPTDTQYF. In DNA form, the CDR3 reads TGTGCCAGCAGCCAATGGCGGGGGCCCACAGATACGCAGTATTTT.

The chain joins TRBV18 to TRBJ2-7, with 11 bases that match TRBD1. The CDR3 is 17 amino acids. Trimming cost V 0 bases and J 4 bases; bases outside gene matches: 8. CDR1 is KGHSH and CDR2 is LQKENI in the germline V gene. Here the CDR3 reads CASSPPRTGGIWYEQYF. As DNA, the CDR3 is TGTGCCAGCTCACCACCGAGGACAGGGGGCATCTGGTACGAGCAGTACTTC.

There are many counts of this clonotype. This chain links TRBV2 with TRBJ2-3; 8 bases align to TRBD2. This CDR3 region has 14 residues. From germline, CDR1 is SNHLY and CDR2 FYNNEI. The V and J ends lost 7 bases and 0 bases, in that order; junction bases with no gene match: 3. The CDR3 loop is CASKERESTDTQYF. The CDR3 DNA reads TGTGCCAGCAAGGAGCGGGAGAGCACAGATACGCAGTATTTT.

This chain connects TRBV5-1 to TRBJ2-3; weak D call: TRBD1 (5 bases). Trimming took 4 bases from V and 2 from J, leaving 14 bases between them. CDR3 length: 15 residues. The germline CDR1 and CDR2 sequences are SGHRS and YFSETQ. The CDR3 nucleotides read TGCGCCAGCAGCGACGACAGAGCCCTCACAGATACGCAGTATTTT. This gives the protein CASSDDRALTDTQYF.

This clonotype was detected a few times. The chain combines TRBV12-3 or TRBV12-4 with TRBJ2-7; 8 nucleotides agree with TRBD1. The CDR3 has 15 residues. The V and J ends lost 4 bases and 0 bases, in that order; junction bases with no gene match: 5. CDR3 sequence reads: CASSSRDRSSYEQYF. DNA for the CDR3: TGTGCCAGCAGTTCCCGGGACAGGAGCTCCTACGAGCAGTACTTC.

This clonotype was recorded many times. CDR3 protein: CASLDRFESQPQHF. The CDR3 nucleotides are TGTGCCAGCTTAGACAGGTTCGAGAGTCAGCCCCAGCATTTT. This sequence joins TRBV2 and TRBJ1-5; the D gene is possibly TRBD1 (6 bases). With 8 bases removed from V and 6 bases from J, the gap between germline ends came to 17 bases. Per the germline V gene, CDR1 is SNHLY and CDR2 is FYNNEI. The CDR3 length is 14 residues.

By share of the sample, this clonotype is medium-sized. The chain joins TRBV20-1 to TRBJ2-1; D is uncertain. V lost 0 bases, J lost 0 bases, and 12 bases lay in between. CDR3 length equals 16 residues. Germline V CDR1 and CDR2: DFQATT, SNEGSKA (reference sequence). Written as DNA, the CDR3 is TGCAGTGCTAGAGATGTTTCTGCGAGCTCCTACAATGAGCAGTTCTTC. Translating it yields CSARDVSASSYNEQFF.

This clonotype has a count of ten or more. The V gene is TRBV20-1, the J gene TRBJ2-1; TRBD2 matches at 12 bases. Germline loops: CDR1 DFQATT, CDR2 SNEGSKA (reference sequence). With 6 bases clipped from V and 5 bases from J, the junction kept 8 bases outside the gene matches. CDR3 size: 15 residues. The CDR3 protein is CSAERGLAGNNEQFF. CDR3 coding DNA: TGCAGTGCAGAGCGAGGACTAGCGGGAAACAATGAGCAGTTCTTC.

This clonotype turned up a few times. The rearrangement joins TRBV18 to TRBJ1-2; 7 bases align to TRBD1. Per germline, CDR1 KGHSH and CDR2 LQKENI. V shed 8 bases, J shed 4 bases, and the junction held 10 bases outside the gene matches. The length of the CDR3 is 14 residues. The CDR3 nucleotides are TGTGCCAGCCGACCGGGAGGGGGCGTCTATGGCTACACCTTC. It codes for CASRPGGGVYGYTF.

This clonotype was detected many times. The chain combines TRBV13 with TRBJ2-6; D not certain. Trimming removed 4 bases at V and 2 bases at J, with 6 bases between. Germline values: CDR1 PRHDT, CDR2 FYEKMQ (reference sequence). CDR3 size: 14 residues. CDR3 loop: CASSSTPGANVLTF. The CDR3 region has the DNA TGTGCCAGCAGCTCCACTCCTGGGGCCAACGTCCTGACTTTC.

This clonotype was detected many times. The chain recombines TRBV20-1 with TRBJ1-4, with 10 bases aligning to TRBD1. CDR3 size: 13 residues. Germline CDR1 DFQATT, CDR2 SNEGSKA (reference sequence). The V and J ends lost 7 bases and 7 bases, in that order; junction bases with no gene match: 6. In DNA, the CDR3 is TGCAGTGTTCGGACAGGGGGATTTGAAAAACTGTTTTTT. Protein product: CSVRTGGFEKLFF.